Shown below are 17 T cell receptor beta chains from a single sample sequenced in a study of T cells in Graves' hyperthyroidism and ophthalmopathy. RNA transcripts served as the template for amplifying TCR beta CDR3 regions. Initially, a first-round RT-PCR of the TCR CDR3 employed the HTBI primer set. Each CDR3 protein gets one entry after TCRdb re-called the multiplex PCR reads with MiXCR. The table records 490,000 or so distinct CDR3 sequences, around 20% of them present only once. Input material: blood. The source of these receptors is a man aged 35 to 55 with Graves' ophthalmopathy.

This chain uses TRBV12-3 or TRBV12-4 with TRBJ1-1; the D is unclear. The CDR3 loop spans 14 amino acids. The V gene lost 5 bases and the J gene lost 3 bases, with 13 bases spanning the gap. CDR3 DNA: TGTGCCAGCAGTGATAAGACACTGCACACTGAAGCTTTCTTT. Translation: CASSDKTLHTEAFF.

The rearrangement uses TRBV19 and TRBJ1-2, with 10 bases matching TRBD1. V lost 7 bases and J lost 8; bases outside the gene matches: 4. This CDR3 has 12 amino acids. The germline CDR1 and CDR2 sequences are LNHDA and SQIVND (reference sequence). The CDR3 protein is CASTTGGAGYTF. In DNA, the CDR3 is TGTGCCAGTACGACAGGGGGCGCCGGCTACACCTTC. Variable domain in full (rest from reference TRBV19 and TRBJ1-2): DGGITQSPKYLFRKEGQNVTLSCEQNLNHDAMYWYRQDPGQGLRLIYYSQIVNDFQKGDIAEGYSVSREKKESFPLTVTSAQKNPTAFYLCASTTGGAGYTFGSGTRLTVV.

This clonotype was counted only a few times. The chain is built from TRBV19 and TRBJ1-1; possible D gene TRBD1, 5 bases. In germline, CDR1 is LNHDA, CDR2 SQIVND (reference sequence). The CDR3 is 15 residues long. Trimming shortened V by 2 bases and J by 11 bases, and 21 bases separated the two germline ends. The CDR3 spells CASSIWKAGSIGAFF. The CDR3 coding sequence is TGTGCCAGTAGTATATGGAAGGCAGGGAGTATCGGTGCTTTCTTT.

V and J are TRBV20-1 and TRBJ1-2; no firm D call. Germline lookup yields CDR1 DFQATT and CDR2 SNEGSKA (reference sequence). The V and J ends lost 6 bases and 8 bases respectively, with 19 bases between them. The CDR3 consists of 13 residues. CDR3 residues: CSAPEQASRGYTF. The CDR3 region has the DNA TGCAGTGCACCCGAGCAGGCCTCTCGGGGCTACACCTTC.

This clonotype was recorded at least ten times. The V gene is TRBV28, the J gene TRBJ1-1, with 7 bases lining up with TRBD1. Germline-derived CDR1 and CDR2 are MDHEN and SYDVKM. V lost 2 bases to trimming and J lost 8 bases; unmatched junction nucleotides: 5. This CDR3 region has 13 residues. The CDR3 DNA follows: TGTGCCAGCAGTTTAGGGACAGCGTTGGAAGCTTTCTTT. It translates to CASSLGTALEAFF.

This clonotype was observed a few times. CDR3 DNA: TGTGCCAGCAGCCAAGGGCTAGCGGGGGGTCCTTCCTACGAGCAGTACTTC. It codes for CASSQGLAGGPSYEQYF. This rearrangement joins TRBV3-1 to TRBJ2-7, with 11 bases lining up with TRBD2. Per the germline V gene, CDR1 is LGHDT and CDR2 is YNNKEL (reference sequence). The CDR3 runs to 17 residues. The J segment lost 1 base and the V segment lost 1 base, leaving 6 bases of the junction unmatched.

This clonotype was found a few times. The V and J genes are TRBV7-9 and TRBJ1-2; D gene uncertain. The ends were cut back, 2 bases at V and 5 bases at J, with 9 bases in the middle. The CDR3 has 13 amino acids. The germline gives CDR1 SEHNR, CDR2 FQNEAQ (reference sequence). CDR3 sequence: CASSLTIPYGYTF. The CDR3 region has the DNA TGTGCCAGCAGCTTAACCATCCCGTATGGCTACACCTTC.

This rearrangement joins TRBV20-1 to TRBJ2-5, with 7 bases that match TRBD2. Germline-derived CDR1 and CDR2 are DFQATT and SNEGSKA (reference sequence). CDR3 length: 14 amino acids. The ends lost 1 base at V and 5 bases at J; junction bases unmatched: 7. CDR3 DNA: TGCAGTGCTAGAGTGGGGGGGGTAACGGAGACCCAGTACTTC. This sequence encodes CSARVGGVTETQYF.

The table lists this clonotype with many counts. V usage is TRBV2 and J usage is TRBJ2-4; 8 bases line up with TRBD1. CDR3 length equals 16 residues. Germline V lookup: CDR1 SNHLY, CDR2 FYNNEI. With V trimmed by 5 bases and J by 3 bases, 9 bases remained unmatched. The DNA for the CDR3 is TGTGCCAGCAGTCGACAGGGGACGCTAGGCAAAAACATTCAGTACTTC. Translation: CASSRQGTLGKNIQYF. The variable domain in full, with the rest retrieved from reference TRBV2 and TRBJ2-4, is EPEVTQTPSHQVTQMGQEVILRCVPISNHLYFYWYRQILGQKVEFLVSFYNNEISEKSEIFDDQFSVERPDGSNFTLKIRSTKLEDSAMYFCASSRQGTLGKNIQYFGAGTRLSVL.

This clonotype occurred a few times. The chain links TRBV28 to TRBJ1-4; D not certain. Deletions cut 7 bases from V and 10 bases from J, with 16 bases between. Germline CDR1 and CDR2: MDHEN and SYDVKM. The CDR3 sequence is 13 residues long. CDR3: CASTRLAVGKLFF. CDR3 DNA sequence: TGTGCCAGCACCCGACTGGCGGTCGGAAAACTGTTTTTT.

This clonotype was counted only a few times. CDR3 sequence (DNA): TGTGCCAGCAGCCAACTCGACGGTCCCTATGAAAAACTGTTTTTT. This gives the protein CASSQLDGPYEKLFF. This sequence joins TRBV3-1 and TRBJ1-4; D not resolved. The CDR3 consists of 15 residues. Trimming removed 2 bases at V and 6 bases at J, with 13 bases between. Germline CDR1 and CDR2: LGHDT and YNNKEL (reference sequence).

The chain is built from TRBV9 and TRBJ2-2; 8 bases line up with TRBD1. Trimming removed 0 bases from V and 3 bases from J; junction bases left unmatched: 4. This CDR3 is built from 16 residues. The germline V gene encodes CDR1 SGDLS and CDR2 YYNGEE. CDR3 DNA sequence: TGTGCCAGCAGCGTAGGGCCAGGGGGCTACACCGGGGAGCTGTTTTTT. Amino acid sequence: CASSVGPGGYTGELFF.

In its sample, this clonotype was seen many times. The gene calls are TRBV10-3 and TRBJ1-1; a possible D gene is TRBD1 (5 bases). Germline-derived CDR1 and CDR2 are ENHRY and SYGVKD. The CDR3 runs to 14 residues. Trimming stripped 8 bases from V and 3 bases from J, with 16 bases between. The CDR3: CAIGGIGADTEAFF. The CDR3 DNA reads TGTGCCATCGGGGGGATAGGAGCGGACACTGAAGCTTTCTTT.

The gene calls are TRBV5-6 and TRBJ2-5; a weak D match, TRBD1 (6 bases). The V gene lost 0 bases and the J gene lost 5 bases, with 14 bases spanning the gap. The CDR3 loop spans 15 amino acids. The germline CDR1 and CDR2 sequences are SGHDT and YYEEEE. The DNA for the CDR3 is TGTGCCAGCAGCTTGGCGGCAGGGGTCGCGGAGACCCAGTACTTC. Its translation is CASSLAAGVAETQYF.

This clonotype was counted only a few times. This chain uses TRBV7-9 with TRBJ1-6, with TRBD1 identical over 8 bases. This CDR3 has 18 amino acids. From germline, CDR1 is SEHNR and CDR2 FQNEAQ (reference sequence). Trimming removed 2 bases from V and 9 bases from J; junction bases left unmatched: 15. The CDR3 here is CASSLNSGQGSIGSPLHF. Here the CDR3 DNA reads TGTGCCAGCAGCTTAAATTCCGGACAGGGCTCGATTGGTTCACCCCTCCACTTT.

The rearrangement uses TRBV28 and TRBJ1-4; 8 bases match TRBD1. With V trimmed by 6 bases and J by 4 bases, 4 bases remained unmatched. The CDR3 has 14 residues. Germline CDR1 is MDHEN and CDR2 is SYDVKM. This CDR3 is CASRTGASNEKLFF. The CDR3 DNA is TGTGCCAGCAGGACAGGGGCGAGTAATGAAAAACTGTTTTTT.

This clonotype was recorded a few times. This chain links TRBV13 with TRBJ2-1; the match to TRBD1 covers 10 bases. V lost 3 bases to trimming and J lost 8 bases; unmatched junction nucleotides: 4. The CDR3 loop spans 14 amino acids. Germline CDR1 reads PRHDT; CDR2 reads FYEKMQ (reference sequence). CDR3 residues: CASSFGTGVDEQFF. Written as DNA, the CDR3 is TGTGCCAGCAGCTTTGGGACAGGGGTGGATGAGCAGTTCTTC.